These 10 T cell receptor beta chains came from one sample sequenced in a study of blood T cell repertoires in COVID-19. Data came from immunoSEQ multiplex PCR; TCRdb stores just in-frame clones and leaves some out. Of 200,000 to 300,000 clones in the sample, approximately 86% were seen once. The specimen sequenced was peripheral blood. The source of these receptors is a woman aged 60-70 years with COVID-19, enrolled during active disease.

This chain links TRBV6-6 with TRBJ1-5; weak D call: TRBD1 (6 bases). V dropped 5 bases and J dropped 4 bases, with 6 bases sitting between them. Per the germline V gene, CDR1 is MNHNY and CDR2 is SVGAGI (reference sequence). This CDR3 is built from 12 residues. CDR3 in amino acids: CASSGQNQPQHF. The CDR3 DNA reads TGTGCCAGCAGTGGACAGAATCAGCCCCAGCATTTT.

The V gene is TRBV15, the J gene TRBJ2-7, with TRBD2 as a possible D gene (6 bases). V gave up 4 bases and J gave up 4 bases, with 17 bases separating them. CDR3 length: 15 amino acids. Looked up from germline, CDR1 is LNHNV and CDR2 is YYDKDF (reference sequence). CDR3 sequence: CATSTGGKIGYEQYF. The DNA for the CDR3 is TGTGCCACCAGCACCGGGGGAAAAATCGGGTACGAGCAGTACTTC.

The rearrangement uses TRBV7-9 and TRBJ1-5; 8 bases match TRBD1. Germline V gene sequence: CDR1 SEHNR, CDR2 FQNEAQ (reference sequence). V shed 7 bases and J 4 bases; nucleotides not matched to a gene: 3. This CDR3 has 13 residues. CDR3 in DNA: TGTGCCAGCAACCGACAGGGGAATCAGCCCCAGCATTTT. Translating gives CASNRQGNQPQHF.

This clone was detected only a few times. V is TRBV4-1 and J is TRBJ1-4; TRBD1 matches 10 bases. V trimming: 1 base; J trimming: 7 bases; junction bases outside the gene matches: 12. The CDR3 consists of 18 residues. Germline V CDR1 and CDR2: MGHRA, YSYEKL. The CDR3 DNA sequence: TGCGCCAGCAGCCAAGTGGAGGGTCTGGGGACAGGGGCTGAAAAACTGTTTTTT. Translation: CASSQVEGLGTGAEKLFF.

This clone came up a few times. The chain carries TRBV28 and TRBJ1-2; TRBD1 matches at 9 bases. Germline trimming cut 3 bases from V and 4 bases from J; bases unmatched to any gene: 6. This CDR3 comprises 15 residues. The germline CDR1 and CDR2 sequences are MDHEN and SYDVKM. CDR3 in amino acids: CASSLQTGGSYGYTF. The CDR3, as DNA: TGTGCCAGCAGTTTGCAGACAGGGGGAAGCTATGGCTACACCTTC.

This clone was recorded once. Distinct nucleotide sequences in the sample also encode this CDR3. The chain has TRBV12-3 or TRBV12-4 and TRBJ2-5; D unclear. V gave up 6 bases and J gave up 3 bases, with 5 bases separating them. The CDR3 is 11 residues long. The DNA of the CDR3 is TGTGCCAGCAGCCCTAAAGAGACCCAGTACTTC. Translating gives CASSPKETQYF.

V is TRBV28 and J is TRBJ1-1; D is uncertain. The CDR3 has 13 residues. The germline V gene encodes CDR1 MDHEN and CDR2 SYDVKM. The V and J ends lost 6 bases and 1 base respectively, with 9 bases between them. CDR3 loop: CASRQNRNTEAFF. The CDR3 DNA reads as TGTGCCAGCAGACAAAACAGGAACACTGAAGCTTTCTTT.

The J gene is TRBJ1-3, the V gene TRBV18; D is unclear. This CDR3 is 14 amino acids long. CDR1 KGHSH and CDR2 LQKENI come from the germline V gene. V shed 3 bases and J shed 2 bases, with 8 bases lying between them. DNA of the CDR3: TGTGCCAGCTCACCGGGAGTGGCTGGAAACACCATATATTTT. It is translated as CASSPGVAGNTIYF.

The chain joins TRBV19 to TRBJ1-5, with D maybe TRBD1 (6 bases). Germline V gene sequence: CDR1 LNHDA, CDR2 SQIVND (reference sequence). Trimming removed 7 bases at V and 0 bases at J, with 19 bases between. This CDR3 has 17 amino acids. The CDR3 DNA reads TGTGCCAGTACCACGCAGGGGCAGCTGTATAGCAATCAGCCCCAGCATTTT. Its protein product is CASTTQGQLYSNQPQHF.

The chain recombines TRBV4-2 with TRBJ2-1, with 7 positions matching TRBD2. CDR1 and CDR2 from the germline V gene are LGHNA and YNFKEQ. V lost 3 bases to trimming and J lost 5 bases; unmatched junction nucleotides: 16. This CDR3 is built from 18 residues. CDR3 coding DNA: TGTGCCAGCAGCCAGGACCCTACTAGCGCCATACGTAACAATGAGCAGTTCTTC. Translating it yields CASSQDPTSAIRNNEQFF.